The 19 T cell receptor beta chains below come from one sample, sequenced in a study of identical twins' blood T cells. TCRdb processed the 5' RACE reads anew with MiXCR; each CDR3 protein has one entry. The profile covers 300,000 to 400,000 distinct CDR3 sequences, with 25% to 35% appearing a single time and about 6% taken by the ten largest. Sequences were obtained from PBMCs. All receptors come from a woman aged 18 to 55 in good health.

The chain has TRBV30 and TRBJ2-1; D gene ambiguous. The CDR3 length is 10 residues. The V end was cut by 0 bases, the J end by 7 bases, with 1 base between. Germline assignment: CDR1 GTSNPN and CDR2 SVGIG (reference sequence). CDR3 in amino acids: CAWSVNEQFF. CDR3 DNA sequence: TGTGCCTGGAGTGTAAATGAGCAGTTCTTC.

This clonotype was detected once. This sequence joins TRBV6-5 and TRBJ1-1; TRBD1 agrees at 8 bases. The CDR3 loop spans 15 amino acids. V was pared by 2 bases and J by 3 bases, with 5 bases of the junction left unmatched. Germline CDR1 MNHEY, CDR2 SVGAGI. CDR3 DNA: TGTGCCAGCAGTTACCACAGGGGGGTAGACACTGAAGCTTTCTTT. Its protein product is CASSYHRGVDTEAFF.

This clonotype appeared many times. The chain has TRBV29-1 and TRBJ1-1, with a weak D call TRBD1 (6 bases). With 6 bases removed from V and 8 bases from J, the gap between germline ends came to 19 bases. The V gene's germline CDR1 is SQVTM and CDR2 ANQGSEA. This CDR3 is built from 13 residues. The CDR3 coding sequence is TGCAGCGTCCCGGGGGACACCTCACTCGAAGCTTTCTTT. As protein: CSVPGDTSLEAFF.

This clonotype has more than one count but fewer than ten. The chain employs TRBV7-2 and TRBJ2-1; D might be TRBD2 (5 bases). V lost 3 bases, J lost 3 bases, and 9 bases lay in between. The CDR3 runs 14 residues. Germline V gives CDR1 SGHTA, CDR2 FQGNSA. For the CDR3, the DNA is TGTGCCAGCAGCTTCCCCCGGGACTACAATGAGCAGTTCTTC. Its translation is CASSFPRDYNEQFF.

The rearrangement uses TRBV11-2 and TRBJ2-7, with unresolved D. V was pared by 5 bases and J by 5 bases, with 13 bases between. Germline CDR1 SGHAT, CDR2 FQNNGV. The CDR3 extends over 13 amino acids. CDR3 sequence reads: CASSPHAIHEQYF. DNA of the CDR3: TGTGCCAGCAGCCCCCACGCCATCCACGAGCAGTACTTC.

The chain links TRBV7-9 to TRBJ2-3; maybe TRBD2 (6 bases). Germline loops: CDR1 SEHNR, CDR2 FQNEAQ (reference sequence). With 2 bases removed from V and 5 bases from J, the gap between germline ends came to 14 bases. The CDR3 consists of 15 residues. The CDR3 coding sequence is TGTGCCAGCAGCTTACGATCGGCCGGGGGAGATACGCAGTATTTT. This gives the protein CASSLRSAGGDTQYF.

Comments on this clonotype: A much larger clone differs by one base, so this may be a read error. The gene calls are TRBV6-6 and TRBJ1-2; TRBD1 is a possible D gene (5 bases). Germline V gene lookup returns CDR1 MNHNY and CDR2 SVGAGI (reference sequence). The CDR3 runs to 17 residues. Deletions cut 5 bases from V and 2 bases from J, with 21 bases between. Here the CDR3 reads CASSRQLLGRGNYGYTF. CDR3 nucleotide sequence: TGTGCCAGCAGTCGCCAACTCCTGGGACGGGGCAACTATGGCTACACCTTC.

The chain links TRBV12-5 to TRBJ2-5; D is perhaps TRBD2 (6 bases). CDR1 and CDR2 (germline): LGHNT, FRNRAP. This CDR3 contains 15 residues. V was shortened by 0 bases and J by 5 bases, with 13 bases between the two germline ends. The DNA of the CDR3 is TGTGCTAGTGGTTTGGTTAACGGCGGGATTGAGACCCAGTACTTC. Its translation is CASGLVNGGIETQYF.

This clonotype was counted a few times. This chain links TRBV7-9 with TRBJ1-1; a weak D match, TRBD1 (5 bases). The germline CDR1 and CDR2 sequences are SEHNR and FQNEAQ (reference sequence). CDR3 length: 14 amino acids. Between the trimmed V and J ends, which lost 2 bases and 6 bases, there was a span of 13 bases. The CDR3 coding sequence is TGTGCCAGCAGCTTACAGTTAGCAGGGCCTGAAGCTTTCTTT. It encodes CASSLQLAGPEAFF.

This clonotype showed up just a few times. The rearrangement links TRBV20-1 to TRBJ2-7; D perhaps matches TRBD1 (6 bases). In germline, CDR1 is DFQATT, CDR2 SNEGSKA (reference sequence). CDR3 size: 13 residues. The V gene lost 5 bases and the J gene lost 5 bases, with 16 bases spanning the gap. The CDR3 bases are TGCAGTGCTGGAGCAGGGGTCACGAACGAGCAGTACTTC. Amino acids: CSAGAGVTNEQYF.

The rearrangement uses TRBV20-1 and TRBJ1-5; the D is unclear. The CDR3 extends over 15 amino acids. Germline lookup yields CDR1 DFQATT and CDR2 SNEGSKA (reference sequence). Trimming left V 3 bases short and J 1 base short, with 13 bases between. CDR3 in DNA: TGCAGTGCTAGGGCAAGTAGTGTAAGCAATCAGCCCCAGCATTTT. This codes for CSARASSVSNQPQHF.

This clonotype was seen only once. The germline gene is not matched at one end of the junction; a read error may be the cause. The V gene is TRBV5-6, the J gene TRBJ2-2; no reliable D call. The CDR3 extends over 15 amino acids. From germline, CDR1 is SGHDT and CDR2 YYEEEE. CDR3 in DNA: TGTGCCAGCAGCTTGTACCGGGCTAACACCGAGGAGCTGTTTTTT. Translating gives CASSLYRANTEELFF. Filled out from reference TRBV5-6 and TRBJ2-2, the complete variable domain reads DAGVTQSPTHLIKTRGQQVTLRCSPKSGHDTVSWYQQALGQGPQFIFQYYEEEERQRGNFPDRFSGHQFPNYSSELNVNALLLGDSALYLCASSLYRANTEELFFGEGSRLTVL.

On this clonotype: A much larger clone differs from this one at a single base, so this may be a read error. This chain joins TRBV6-6 and TRBJ2-3, with a weak D call TRBD2 (5 bases). The V gene lost 7 bases and the J gene lost 4 bases, with 15 bases spanning the gap. The CDR3 consists of 14 residues. Germline lookup yields CDR1 MNHNY and CDR2 SVGAGI (reference sequence). CDR3 bases: TGTGCCAGCATGCTGCCGGATAGCGCAGATACGCAGTATTTT. Encoded protein: CASMLPDSADTQYF.

This clonotype has a handful of counts. The chain uses TRBV3-1 and TRBJ1-1; no clear D. Trimming cost V 3 bases and J 8 bases, with 10 bases left between them. The CDR3 spans 12 residues. Per germline, CDR1 LGHDT and CDR2 YNNKEL (reference sequence). The CDR3 region is CASSQGTREAFF. Here the CDR3 DNA reads TGTGCCAGCAGCCAGGGAACGAGGGAAGCTTTCTTT.

In the case of this clonotype: This may be a read error, as it is one base from a much larger clone. The rearrangement uses TRBV11-3 and TRBJ1-6; possibly TRBD1 for D (6 bases). CDR1 is SGHNT and CDR2 is YENEEA in the germline V gene. The V and J ends lost 2 bases and 9 bases respectively, with 11 bases between them. The CDR3 length is 14 residues. The CDR3 coding sequence is TGTGCCAGCAGCTTAATGGCAGGGGCTTCACCCCTCCACTTT. Protein sequence: CASSLMAGASPLHF.

This clonotype was found a few times. This chain joins TRBV19 and TRBJ1-5; possibly TRBD1 for D (6 bases). V was clipped by 3 bases and J by 4 bases, with 16 bases between them. The CDR3 contains 16 residues. Per the germline V gene, CDR1 is LNHDA and CDR2 is SQIVND (reference sequence). CDR3 sequence: CASSIGGAGANQPQHF. CDR3 DNA: TGTGCCAGTAGTATCGGGGGCGCAGGTGCGAATCAGCCCCAGCATTTT.

This clonotype has just a few counts. The rearrangement uses TRBV29-1 and TRBJ1-5; D gene unclear. The CDR3 is 13 residues long. Germline CDR1 reads SQVTM; CDR2 reads ANQGSEA. V dropped 5 bases and J dropped 1 base, with 9 bases sitting between them. CDR3 DNA sequence: TGCAGCGTTTCCTTACGGAGCAATCAGCCCCAGCATTTT. This gives the protein CSVSLRSNQPQHF.

This clonotype was found a few times. The V call is TRBV20-1, the J call TRBJ1-1, with D uncertain. Germline CDR1 reads DFQATT; CDR2 reads SNEGSKA (reference sequence). V lost 7 bases, J lost 1 base, and 10 bases lay in between. The CDR3 is made up of 12 amino acids. This chain's CDR3 is CSGWMGNTEAFF. In DNA form, the CDR3 reads TGCAGTGGTTGGATGGGGAACACTGAAGCTTTCTTT.

The chain couples TRBV20-1 to TRBJ2-7; D gene uncertain. V was clipped by 5 bases and J by 0 bases, with 11 bases between them. This CDR3 is built from 13 residues. CDR1 is DFQATT and CDR2 is SNEGSKA in the germline V gene (reference sequence). The CDR3, as DNA: TGCAGTGCTGGCTCGCCGAGCTCCTACGAGCAGTACTTC. Its translation: CSAGSPSSYEQYF.